This is a list of T cell receptor beta chains from one sample in a study of cytomegalovirus exposure and HLA in healthy donors. Profiled with immunoSEQ multiplex PCR; TCRdb holds only in-frame clones, not every one. The table shows under 130,000 clones, with approximately 84% occurring only once. The specimen sequenced was PBMCs. The receptors shown here come from a male donor in good health and CMV-seronegative. The CDR3 runs from the conserved cysteine through the conserved F or W. Each record gives: D gene, V gene, clone size, J gene, CDR3 protein, CDR3 DNA. The D gene is left open where the match is weak. Not every row has a clone size; where given, it reads once, few, many or a size class.

D: TRBD1; V: TRBV9; size: -; J: TRBJ2-7; CDR3: CASSPSGTGGYEQYF; DNA: TGTGCCAGCAGCCCTTCGGGGACAGGGGGTTACGAGCAGTACTTC
D: TRBD1; V: TRBV27; size: -; J: TRBJ1-1; CDR3: CASSYRGPDTEAFF; DNA: TGTGCCAGCAGTTACAGGGGGCCGGACACTGAAGCTTTCTTT
D: -; V: TRBV7-9; size: once; J: TRBJ2-7; CDR3: CASSLGSGEQYF; DNA: TGTGCCAGCAGCTTAGGATCGGGCGAGCAGTACTTC
D: -; V: TRBV18; size: -; J: TRBJ2-7; CDR3: CASSPPGIYEQYF; DNA: TGTGCCAGCTCCCCTCCGGGGATCTACGAGCAGTACTTC
D: -; V: TRBV21-1; size: -; J: TRBJ2-1; CDR3: CASSKGTSARNEQFF; DNA: TGTGCCAGCAGCAAAGGGACTAGCGCCCGGAATGAGCAGTTCTTC
D: -; V: TRBV19; size: once; J: TRBJ1-5; CDR3: CASSSGMGNQPQHF; DNA: TGTGCCAGTAGCTCAGGGATGGGAAATCAGCCCCAGCATTTT
D: -; V: TRBV9; size: -; J: TRBJ2-3; CDR3: CASSAYLGGPTDTQYF; DNA: TGTGCCAGCAGCGCTTATTTGGGCGGGCCCACAGATACGCAGTATTTT
D: TRBD2; V: TRBV5-4; size: -; J: TRBJ2-1; CDR3: CASSPGLAVYEQFF; DNA: TGTGCCAGCAGCCCGGGACTAGCGGTCTATGAGCAGTTCTTC
D: TRBD1; V: TRBV29-1; size: once; J: TRBJ1-1; CDR3: CSGRQGTMNTEAFF; DNA: TGCAGCGGCCGACAGGGGACCATGAACACTGAAGCTTTCTTT
D: TRBD2; V: TRBV10-3; size: -; J: TRBJ2-2; CDR3: CAISEFFRGGTSGSQNTGELFF; DNA: TGTGCCATCAGTGAGTTCTTCCGGGGAGGGACTAGCGGGAGCCAGAACACCGGGGAGCTGTTTTTT
D: -; V: TRBV4-1; size: -; J: TRBJ2-2; CDR3: CASSLRGNSGTTGELFF; DNA: TGCGCCAGCAGCCTCCGCGGGAACAGCGGGACAACCGGGGAGCTGTTTTTT
D: TRBD2; V: TRBV30; size: -; J: TRBJ2-5; CDR3: CAWSIWMGRGETQYF; DNA: TGTGCCTGGAGCATATGGATGGGGAGGGGAGAGACCCAGTACTTC
D: TRBD2; V: TRBV29-1; size: -; J: TRBJ2-7; CDR3: CSVRTSSNEQYF; DNA: TGCAGCGTCCGGACTAGCTCTAACGAGCAGTACTTC
D: -; V: TRBV28; size: -; J: TRBJ2-1; CDR3: CASSPLNEQFF; DNA: TGTGCCAGCAGCCCCTTAAATGAGCAGTTCTTC
D: TRBD1; V: TRBV7-9; size: -; J: TRBJ1-1; CDR3: CSSSSGQGQYEAFF; DNA: TGTTCCAGCAGCTCCGGACAGGGACAATATGAAGCTTTCTTT
D: -; V: TRBV7-9; size: -; J: TRBJ1-5; CDR3: CASSRGSNQPQHF; DNA: TGTGCCAGCAGCCGGGGGAGCAATCAGCCCCAGCATTTT
D: -; V: TRBV5-1; size: few; J: TRBJ2-7; CDR3: CASNQGTDPYEQYF; DNA: TGCGCCAGCAACCAGGGGACGGATCCCTACGAGCAGTACTTC
D: -; V: TRBV6-6; size: -; J: TRBJ2-7; CDR3: CASSRTGRAYEQYF; DNA: TGTGCCAGCAGTCGGACAGGGAGGGCCTACGAGCAGTACTTC
D: -; V: TRBV14; size: -; J: TRBJ2-2; CDR3: CASGGPAGVRTGELFF; DNA: TGTGCCAGCGGGGGCCCTGCGGGAGTAAGGACCGGGGAGCTGTTTTTT
D: TRBD2; V: TRBV25-1; size: -; J: TRBJ2-1; CDR3: CASSLPSGIYDEQFF; DNA: TGTGCCAGCAGCCTCCCTAGCGGGATTTACGATGAGCAGTTCTTC
D: TRBD1; V: TRBV5-4; size: once; J: TRBJ2-3; CDR3: CASSKSDRENTQYF; DNA: TGTGCCAGCAGCAAGTCGGACAGGGAAAATACGCAGTATTTT
D: TRBD2; V: TRBV11-3; size: few; J: TRBJ2-3; CDR3: CASSSTTSGGTDTQYF; DNA: TGTGCCAGCAGCTCCACGACTAGCGGGGGCACAGATACGCAGTATTTT
D: -; V: TRBV5-1; size: -; J: TRBJ1-3; CDR3: CASSLSRESGNTIYF; DNA: TGCGCCAGCAGCTTGTCTAGGGAGTCTGGAAACACCATATATTTT
D: TRBD1; V: TRBV4-1; size: -; J: TRBJ1-5; CDR3: CASGTGPGQPQHF; DNA: TGCGCCAGCGGGACAGGCCCCGGGCAGCCCCAGCATTTT
D: TRBD2; V: TRBV7-2; size: -; J: TRBJ2-7; CDR3: CASSQRGGSSYEQYF; DNA: TGTGCCAGCAGCCAACGCGGGGGGAGCTCCTACGAGCAGTACTTC
D: -; V: TRBV9; size: -; J: TRBJ2-7; CDR3: CASSVASSYEQYF; DNA: TGTGCCAGCAGCGTAGCTAGCTCCTACGAGCAGTACTTC
D: -; V: TRBV5-1; size: -; J: TRBJ2-3; CDR3: CASSPSINLGVDTQYF; DNA: TGCGCCAGCAGCCCCTCCATCAACCTAGGGGTCGATACGCAGTATTTT
D: -; V: TRBV12-5; size: -; J: TRBJ1-2; CDR3: CASGGDGGLRYTF; DNA: TGTGCTAGTGGGGGGGACGGGGGTCTTCGGTACACCTTC
D: -; V: TRBV7-6; size: -; J: TRBJ1-2; CDR3: CASSSTGYYGYTF; DNA: TGTGCCAGCAGCTCCACAGGGTACTATGGCTACACCTTC
D: -; V: TRBV2; size: once; J: TRBJ2-5; CDR3: CASRDGDQETQYF; DNA: TGTGCCAGCAGAGACGGGGATCAAGAGACCCAGTACTTC
D: -; V: TRBV5-1; size: once; J: TRBJ1-2; CDR3: CASSPGQNYGYTF; DNA: TGCGCCAGCAGCCCGGGACAAAACTATGGCTACACCTTC
D: -; V: TRBV28; size: -; J: TRBJ1-2; CDR3: CASRSGVDYGYTF; DNA: TGTGCCAGCAGGTCAGGGGTGGACTATGGCTACACCTTC
D: TRBD1; V: TRBV5-1; size: -; J: TRBJ2-7; CDR3: CASSPNNRGRLNEQYF; DNA: TGCGCCAGCAGCCCAAATAACAGGGGCCGCTTGAACGAGCAGTACTTC
D: -; V: TRBV6-1; size: few; J: TRBJ1-5; CDR3: CASKGDYYQPQHF; DNA: TGTGCCAGCAAAGGGGATTATTATCAGCCCCAGCATTTT
D: -; V: TRBV15; size: once; J: TRBJ2-6; CDR3: CATSRQTSGANVLTF; DNA: TGTGCCACCAGCAGACAGACTTCTGGGGCCAACGTCCTGACTTTC
D: TRBD1; V: TRBV5-1; size: once; J: TRBJ2-7; CDR3: CAGSLGLGQPYEQYF; DNA: TGCGCCGGCAGCTTGGGTTTGGGACAGCCGTACGAGCAGTACTTC
D: -; V: TRBV6-1; size: -; J: TRBJ2-1; CDR3: CASEVRPNEQFF; DNA: TGTGCCTCCGAGGTGCGGCCCAATGAGCAGTTCTTC
D: TRBD1; V: TRBV2; size: -; J: TRBJ2-7; CDR3: CASSDGDRAYEQYF; DNA: TGTGCCAGCAGTGACGGCGACAGGGCCTACGAGCAGTACTTC
D: TRBD1; V: TRBV27; size: -; J: TRBJ1-5; CDR3: CASRDTLGGMEPQHF; DNA: TGTGCCAGCAGGGATACGTTAGGGGGCATGGAGCCCCAGCATTTT
D: TRBD1; V: TRBV19; size: many; J: TRBJ1-5; CDR3: CASSLEDRVQPQHF; DNA: TGTGCCAGTAGTCTAGAGGACAGGGTCCAGCCCCAGCATTTT
D: -; V: TRBV29-1; size: -; J: TRBJ2-1; CDR3: CSVEVLAASSYNEQFF; DNA: TGCAGCGTTGAGGTTCTGGCGGCAAGCTCCTACAATGAGCAGTTCTTC
D: TRBD1; V: TRBV11-2; size: -; J: TRBJ2-7; CDR3: CASSLDGTGVYEQYF; DNA: TGTGCCAGCAGCTTAGACGGGACAGGGGTTTACGAGCAGTACTTC
D: -; V: TRBV28; size: -; J: TRBJ2-3; CDR3: CASSLSGLYGSTDTQYF; DNA: TGTGCCAGCAGTTTATCGGGTTTGTACGGGAGTACAGATACGCAGTATTTT
D: -; V: TRBV7-3; size: -; J: TRBJ2-7; CDR3: CASSAQGSPGSYEQYF; DNA: TGTGCCAGCAGCGCCCAGGGGTCCCCGGGCTCCTACGAGCAGTACTTC
D: -; V: TRBV9; size: -; J: TRBJ2-5; CDR3: CASSVSVFQETQYF; DNA: TGTGCCAGCAGCGTATCAGTATTCCAAGAGACCCAGTACTTC
D: -; V: TRBV6-1; size: -; J: TRBJ2-5; CDR3: CASRGGPSQETQYF; DNA: TGTGCCAGCAGGGGAGGACCGAGCCAAGAAACCCAGTACTTC
D: -; V: TRBV2; size: -; J: TRBJ1-2; CDR3: CASSELLGIAFYGYTF; DNA: TGTGCCAGCAGTGAACTCCTGGGGATAGCGTTCTATGGCTACACCTTC